Below, 8 T cell receptor delta chains from the same sample are listed, as sequenced in a study of gamma-delta T cells after stem cell transplantation (TCRdb year 2016). Preparation of the library involved RT-PCR. Sequenced using an Illumina MiSeq. TCRdb called clones anew from the public reads via CATT; matching DNA rows were later pooled. The sample table lists 1,500 to 1,800 delta-chain clones, around 6% of them with a count of one. Jointly, the top ten make up 45% to 50% of the sample. The source material was gamma-delta T cells. All receptors derive from a human donor. It is not recorded whose cells these are; they may come from a transplant donor.

This clone is large in the sample. Other DNA variants within this sample encode the same CDR3. The genes are TRDV2 and TRDJ1; the match to TRDD3 covers 8 bases. Germline trimming cut 4 bases from V and 1 base from J; bases unmatched to any gene: 10. Germline V CDR1 and CDR2: GEAIGNYY, EKD. CDR3 length equals 16 residues. For the CDR3, the DNA is TGTGCCTGTGAGAGACTGGGGGCTGTCGCCACCGATAAACTCATCTTT. Amino acids: CACERLGAVATDKLIF.

V is TRDV2 and J is TRDJ1, with 8 bases identical to TRDD3. This CDR3 comprises 16 residues. The V gene end was trimmed by 0 bases and the J gene end by 3 bases; junction bases not matched to a gene: 8. The germline gives CDR1 GEAIGNYY, CDR2 EKD. CDR3 in amino acids: CACDTLNTGGADKLIF. The CDR3 region has the DNA TGTGCCTGTGACACCCTAAATACTGGGGGTGCCGATAAACTCATCTTT.

This chain links TRDV2 with TRDJ1; 12 bases align to TRDD3. The J segment lost 4 bases and the V segment lost 3 bases, leaving 14 bases of the junction unmatched. This CDR3 has 18 residues. Germline CDR1 is GEAIGNYY and CDR2 is EKD. CDR3: CACDAVLGDTQRNDKLIF. The CDR3 coding sequence is TGTGCCTGTGACGCCGTGCTGGGGGATACGCAGCGAAACGATAAACTCATCTTT.

With respect to this clone: TCRdb's listed protein matches a much larger clone and diverges from this DNA's translation at residue 13, likely through a read error; the protein shown comes from the DNA. The V gene is TRDV2, the J gene TRDJ1; the D is unclear. This CDR3 contains 16 residues. CDR1 is GEAIGNYY, CDR2 EKD, per germline. CDR3 nucleotides: TGTGCCTGTGACACCGTTGAAGATCAAACGGACGATAATCTCATCTTT. This encodes CACDTVEDQTDDNLIF.

The chain combines TRDV2 with TRDJ1, with D possibly being TRDD3 (6 bases). This CDR3 contains 17 residues. V lost 0 bases and J lost 2, with 18 bases in between. CDR1 is GEAIGNYY, CDR2 EKD, per germline. CDR3: CACDTVSRGGETDKLIF. The CDR3 coding sequence is TGTGCCTGTGACACCGTTTCCCGGGGGGGGGAAACCGATAAACTCATCTTT.

J is TRDJ1 and V is TRDV2, with 8 bases that match TRDD3. Germline V gene lookup returns CDR1 GEAIGNYY and CDR2 EKD. The CDR3 covers 15 residues. Trimming removed 3 bases from V and 4 bases from J; junction bases left unmatched: 9. CDR3: CACDALLGAHDKLIF. CDR3 bases: TGTGCCTGTGACGCTCTACTGGGGGCCCACGATAAACTCATCTTT.

There are a few counts of this clone. A far larger clone lies a single base away; this is likely a read error. The sample has other DNA sequences that encode this CDR3 too. The chain combines TRDV1 with TRDJ1, with TRDD3 as a possible D gene (5 bases). The CDR3 has 13 residues. Looked up from germline, CDR1 is TSWWSYY and CDR2 is QGS. DNA of the CDR3: TGTGCTCTCGAGGGATCCCTCACCGATAAGCTCATCTTT. Protein product: CALEGSLTDKLIF.

This clone was observed a handful of times. A far more abundant clone sits one base away, making this likely a read error. The same CDR3 is also encoded by other DNA sequences in this sample. The rearrangement uses TRDV2 and TRDJ1; 7 bases line up with TRDD3. Trimming at V came to 1 base and at J to 4 bases, leaving 17 bases not matched to a gene. There are 18 residues in the CDR3. The germline V gene has CDR1 GEAIGNYY and CDR2 EKD. CDR3 in DNA: TGTGCCTGTGACACTGTGCAACCTACGGGGGGATTTCGCGATAAACTCATCTTT. Amino acids: CACDTVQPTGGFRDKLIF.